This entry is about one TCR beta chain. The antigen is unknown. TCRdb redid the calling of the 5' RACE reads with MiXCR, one entry per CDR3 protein. Counted here are fewer than 650,000 distinct CDR3 sequences, about 12% occurring once; the ten biggest clones make up 6.8%. This entry comes from a study of CD8 T cells in ankylosing spondylitis. Study results and limitations: Ankylosing spondylitis blood seemed to carry a telltale TCR beta motif made of about 8 highly homologous variants. Reactive arthritis synovial fluid and blood were previously reported to contain some motif variants.

Material for sequencing was blood, either unsorted or a sorted T cell fraction (not recorded which). This TCR was recovered from a male donor with ankylosing spondylitis.

The CDR3 sequence is CASSQEASRPVNEQFF. The CDR3 coding sequence is TGCGCCAGCAGCCAAGAGGCCTCCCGGCCCGTCAATGAGCAGTTCTTC. The chain employs TRBV4-1 and TRBJ2-1; D call uncertain. CDR1 is MGHRA, CDR2 YSYEKL, per germline. The CDR3 length is 16 residues. Trimming removed 0 bases from V and 6 bases from J, with 15 bases in between.